The clone carrying this T cell receptor beta chain has only a few counts. This sample was included in a study of human T cells and chemical hapten exposure. At the level of the study: DPC (0.01%) was patch tested on the upper back and read at 6 days.

For the library, individual cDNA molecules each received unique molecular identifiers. In TCRdb, the RACE reads were re-called with MiXCR into one record per CDR3 protein. The sample has roughly 260,000 distinct CDR3 sequences; approximately 8.4% are singletons. This CDR3 comprises 15 residues. CDR1 and CDR2 from the germline V gene are SGHRS and YFSETQ. V was cut by 0 bases and J by 8 bases, with 14 bases left in between. Noted time point: pre-sensitization, week 0. Treatment of the sample: therapeutic diphenylcyclopropenone sensitization with weekly scalp DPC. The rearrangement joins TRBV5-1 to TRBJ2-2; perhaps TRBD1 as D (6 bases). This TCR came from a woman between 40 and 55 years old with alopecia areata. Some clones in this sample may be carry-over from other donors' samples. This material consisted of whole blood, taken in connection with sensitization to the hapten diphenylcyclopropenone (DPC). The CDR3 bases are TGCGCCAGCAGCTTGGGTCCGACAGGAGGAGGGGAGCTGTTTTTT. It codes for CASSLGPTGGGELFF.